This T cell receptor (beta chain) comes out of a study of blood T cell repertoires in COVID-19. This clone was recorded a few times. This table comes from immunoSEQ multiplex PCR, and its TCRdb copy is limited to in-frame clones, with some not included. This table has 42,000 or so clones, around 81% appearing once. The TCR was taken from a middle-aged man with active or convalescent COVID-19. Specimen: peripheral blood.

The CDR3 sequence is CASSLDRSEAFF. The CDR3 bases are TGTGCCAGCAGCCTCGACAGGTCTGAAGCTTTCTTT. J is TRBJ1-1 and V is TRBV3-1 (or the pseudogene TRBV3-2), with a weak D call TRBD1 (6 bases). CDR3 size: 12 residues. Germline V gives CDR1 LGHDT, CDR2 YNNKEL (reference sequence). The ends were cut back, 4 bases at V and 6 bases at J, with 9 bases in the middle.